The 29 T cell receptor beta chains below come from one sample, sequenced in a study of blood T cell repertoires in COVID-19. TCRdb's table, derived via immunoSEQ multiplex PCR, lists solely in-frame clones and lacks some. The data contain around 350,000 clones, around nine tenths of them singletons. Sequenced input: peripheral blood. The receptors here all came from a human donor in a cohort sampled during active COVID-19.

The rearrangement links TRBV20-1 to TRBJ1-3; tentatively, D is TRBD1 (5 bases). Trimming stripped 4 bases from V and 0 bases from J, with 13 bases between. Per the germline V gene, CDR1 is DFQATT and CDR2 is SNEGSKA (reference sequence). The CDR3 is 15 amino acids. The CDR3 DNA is TGCAGTGCTACTGACAGTCCCTTCTCTGGAAACACCATATATTTT. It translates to CSATDSPFSGNTIYF.

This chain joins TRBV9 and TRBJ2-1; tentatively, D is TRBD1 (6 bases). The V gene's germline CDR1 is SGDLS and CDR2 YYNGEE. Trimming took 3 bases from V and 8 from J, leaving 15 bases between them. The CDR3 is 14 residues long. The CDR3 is CASSATGQSDEQFF. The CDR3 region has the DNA TGTGCCAGCAGCGCCACTGGACAGTCGGATGAGCAGTTCTTC. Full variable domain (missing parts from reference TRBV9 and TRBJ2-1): DSGVTQTPKHLITATGQRVTLRCSPRSGDLSVYWYQQSLDQGLQFLIQYYNGEERAKGNILERFSAQQFPDLHSELNLSSLELGDSALYFCASSATGQSDEQFFGPGTRLTVL.

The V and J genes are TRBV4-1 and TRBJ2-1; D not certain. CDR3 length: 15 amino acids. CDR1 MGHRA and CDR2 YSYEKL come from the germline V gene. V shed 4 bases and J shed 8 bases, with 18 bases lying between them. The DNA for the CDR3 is TGCGCCAGCAGCCTTCTCCTGATTACACGGGATGAGCAGTTCTTC. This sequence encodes CASSLLLITRDEQFF.

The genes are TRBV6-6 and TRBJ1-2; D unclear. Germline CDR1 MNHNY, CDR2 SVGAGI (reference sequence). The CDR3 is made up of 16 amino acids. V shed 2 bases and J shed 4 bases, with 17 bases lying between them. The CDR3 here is CASSYPRTVDAYGYTF. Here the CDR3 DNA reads TGTGCCAGCAGTTACCCACGCACAGTGGATGCCTATGGCTACACCTTC.

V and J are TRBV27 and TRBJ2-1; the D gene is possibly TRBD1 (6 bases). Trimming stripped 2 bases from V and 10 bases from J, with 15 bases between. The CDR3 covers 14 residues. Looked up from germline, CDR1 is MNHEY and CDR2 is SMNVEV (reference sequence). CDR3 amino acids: CASSLGGPLSEQFF. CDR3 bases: TGTGCCAGCAGTTTAGGGGGCCCTCTCTCCGAGCAGTTCTTC.

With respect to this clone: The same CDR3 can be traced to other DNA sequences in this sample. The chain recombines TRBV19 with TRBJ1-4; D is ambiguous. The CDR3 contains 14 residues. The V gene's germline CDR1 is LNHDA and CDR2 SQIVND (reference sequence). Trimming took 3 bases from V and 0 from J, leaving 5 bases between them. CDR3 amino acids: CASSISATNEKLFF. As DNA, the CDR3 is TGTGCCAGTAGTATCTCTGCAACTAATGAAAAACTGTTTTTT.

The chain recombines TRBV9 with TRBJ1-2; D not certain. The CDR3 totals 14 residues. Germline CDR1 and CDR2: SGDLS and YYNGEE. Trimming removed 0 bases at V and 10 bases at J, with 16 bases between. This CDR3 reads CASSVAAEGVDYTF. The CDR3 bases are TGTGCCAGCAGCGTAGCGGCAGAGGGCGTTGACTACACCTTC.

Here the CDR3 DNA reads TGTGCCAGCTCACCCCGACTAGGGGAGAACAATGAGCAGTTCTTC. It codes for CASSPRLGENNEQFF. The chain joins TRBV18 to TRBJ2-1, with a tentative D call TRBD2 (6 bases). Germline V gene sequence: CDR1 KGHSH, CDR2 LQKENI. The V end was cut by 3 bases, the J end by 5 bases, with 14 bases between. The CDR3 contains 15 residues.

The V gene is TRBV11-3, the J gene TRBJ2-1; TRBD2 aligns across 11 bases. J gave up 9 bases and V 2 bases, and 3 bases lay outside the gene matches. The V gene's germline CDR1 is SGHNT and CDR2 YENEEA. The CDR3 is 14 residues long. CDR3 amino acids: CASSLTSGSIEQFF. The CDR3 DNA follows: TGTGCCAGCAGCTTAACTAGCGGGAGTATTGAGCAGTTCTTC.

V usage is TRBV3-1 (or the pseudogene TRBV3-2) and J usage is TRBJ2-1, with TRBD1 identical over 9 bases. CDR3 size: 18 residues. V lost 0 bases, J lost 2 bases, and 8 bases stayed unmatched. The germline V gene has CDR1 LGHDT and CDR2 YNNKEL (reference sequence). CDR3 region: CASSQEGRGTGTYNEQFF. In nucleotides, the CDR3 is TGTGCCAGCAGCCAAGAGGGGAGGGGGACAGGGACCTACAATGAGCAGTTCTTC.

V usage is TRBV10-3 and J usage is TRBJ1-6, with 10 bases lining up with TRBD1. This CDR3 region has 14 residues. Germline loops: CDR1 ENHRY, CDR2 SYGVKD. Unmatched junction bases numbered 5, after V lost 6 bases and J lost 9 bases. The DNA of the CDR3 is TGTGCCATCAGCTCCGGGACAGGGGCTTCACCCCTCCACTTT. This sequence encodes CAISSGTGASPLHF.

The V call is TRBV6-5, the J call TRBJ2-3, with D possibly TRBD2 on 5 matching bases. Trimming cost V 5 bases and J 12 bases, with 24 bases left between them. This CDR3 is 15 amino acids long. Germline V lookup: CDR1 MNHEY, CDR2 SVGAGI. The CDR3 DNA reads TGTGCCAGCAGTACTTCTATCGGACTCGCACAAAACCAGTATTTT. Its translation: CASSTSIGLAQNQYF.

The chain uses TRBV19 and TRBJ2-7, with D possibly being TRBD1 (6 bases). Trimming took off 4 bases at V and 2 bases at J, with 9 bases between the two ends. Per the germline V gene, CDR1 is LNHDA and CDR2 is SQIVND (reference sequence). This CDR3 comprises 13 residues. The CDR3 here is CASSSGQTYEQYF. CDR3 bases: TGTGCCAGTAGTAGTGGACAGACCTACGAGCAGTACTTC.

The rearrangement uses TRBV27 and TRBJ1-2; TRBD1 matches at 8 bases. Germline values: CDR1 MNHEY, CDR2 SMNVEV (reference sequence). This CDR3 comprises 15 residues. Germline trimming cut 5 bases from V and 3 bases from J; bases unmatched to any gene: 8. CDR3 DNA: TGTGCCAGCAGTAGGACAGGGTCAGGGGACTATGGCTACACCTTC. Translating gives CASSRTGSGDYGYTF.

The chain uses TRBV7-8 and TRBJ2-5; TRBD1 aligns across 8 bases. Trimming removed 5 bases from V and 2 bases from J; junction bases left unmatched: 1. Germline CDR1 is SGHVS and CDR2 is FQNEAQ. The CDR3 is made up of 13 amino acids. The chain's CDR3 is CASSRDRQETQYF. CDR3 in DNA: TGTGCCAGCAGCAGGGACAGGCAAGAGACCCAGTACTTC.

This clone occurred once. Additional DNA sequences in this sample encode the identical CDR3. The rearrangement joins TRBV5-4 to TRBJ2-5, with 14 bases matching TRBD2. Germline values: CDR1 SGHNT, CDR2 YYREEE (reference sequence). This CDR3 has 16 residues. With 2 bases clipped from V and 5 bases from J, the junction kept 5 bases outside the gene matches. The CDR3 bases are TGTGCCAGCAGCTTAGGACTAGCGGGGGGACGGGAGACCCAGTACTTC. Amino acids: CASSLGLAGGRETQYF. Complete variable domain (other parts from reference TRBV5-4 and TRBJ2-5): ETGVTQSPTHLIKTRGQQVTLRCSSQSGHNTVSWYQQALGQGPQFIFQYYREEENGRGNFPPRFSGLQFPNYSSELNVNALELDDSALYLCASSLGLAGGRETQYFGPGTRLLVL.

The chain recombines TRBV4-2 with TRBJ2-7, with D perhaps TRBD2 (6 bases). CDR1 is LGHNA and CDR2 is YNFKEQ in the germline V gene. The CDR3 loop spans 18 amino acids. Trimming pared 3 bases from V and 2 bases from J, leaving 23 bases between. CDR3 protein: CASSHRHGRQVPAYEQYF. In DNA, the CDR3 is TGTGCCAGCAGCCACAGGCATGGGAGGCAGGTCCCCGCCTACGAGCAGTACTTC.

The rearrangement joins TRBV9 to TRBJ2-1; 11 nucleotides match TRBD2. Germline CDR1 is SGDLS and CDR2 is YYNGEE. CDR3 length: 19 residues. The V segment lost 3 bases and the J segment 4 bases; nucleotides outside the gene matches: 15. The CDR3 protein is CASSADPTLAGGTYNEQFF. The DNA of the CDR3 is TGTGCCAGCAGCGCCGACCCCACGCTAGCGGGAGGCACTTACAATGAGCAGTTCTTC.

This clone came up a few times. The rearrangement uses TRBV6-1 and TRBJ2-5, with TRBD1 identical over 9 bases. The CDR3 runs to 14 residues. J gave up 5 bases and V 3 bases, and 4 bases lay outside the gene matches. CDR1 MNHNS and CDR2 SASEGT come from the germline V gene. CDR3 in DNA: TGTGCCAGCAGTGACAGGACAGGGGTTGAGACCCAGTACTTC. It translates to CASSDRTGVETQYF.

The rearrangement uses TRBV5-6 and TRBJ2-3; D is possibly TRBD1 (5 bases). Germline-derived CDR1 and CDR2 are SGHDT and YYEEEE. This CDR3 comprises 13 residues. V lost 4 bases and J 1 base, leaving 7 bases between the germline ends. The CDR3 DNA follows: TGTGCCAGCAGCAGGGGTCGCACAGATACGCAGTATTTT. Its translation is CASSRGRTDTQYF. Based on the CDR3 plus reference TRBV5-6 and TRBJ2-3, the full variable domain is DAGVTQSPTHLIKTRGQQVTLRCSPKSGHDTVSWYQQALGQGPQFIFQYYEEEERQRGNFPDRFSGHQFPNYSSELNVNALLLGDSALYLCASSRGRTDTQYFGPGTRLTVL.

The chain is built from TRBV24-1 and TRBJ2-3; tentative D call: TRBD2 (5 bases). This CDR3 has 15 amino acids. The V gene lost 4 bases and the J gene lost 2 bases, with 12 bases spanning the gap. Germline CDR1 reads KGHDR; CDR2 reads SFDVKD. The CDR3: CATSDPRTYTDTQYF. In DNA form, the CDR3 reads TGTGCCACCAGTGACCCTAGGACTTACACAGATACGCAGTATTTT.

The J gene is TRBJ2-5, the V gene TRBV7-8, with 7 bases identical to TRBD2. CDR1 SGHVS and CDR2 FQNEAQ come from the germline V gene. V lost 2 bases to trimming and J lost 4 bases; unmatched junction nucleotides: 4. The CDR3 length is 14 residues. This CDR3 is CASSLRPSGETQYF. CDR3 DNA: TGTGCCAGCAGCTTACGGCCTAGCGGAGAGACCCAGTACTTC.

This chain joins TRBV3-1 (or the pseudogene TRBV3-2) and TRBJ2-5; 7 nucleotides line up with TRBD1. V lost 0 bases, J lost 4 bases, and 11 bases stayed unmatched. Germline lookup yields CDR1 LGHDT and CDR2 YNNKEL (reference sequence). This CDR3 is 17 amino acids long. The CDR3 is CASSQDSTGYRPETQYF. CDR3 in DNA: TGTGCCAGCAGCCAAGATTCGACAGGGTATCGGCCAGAGACCCAGTACTTC.

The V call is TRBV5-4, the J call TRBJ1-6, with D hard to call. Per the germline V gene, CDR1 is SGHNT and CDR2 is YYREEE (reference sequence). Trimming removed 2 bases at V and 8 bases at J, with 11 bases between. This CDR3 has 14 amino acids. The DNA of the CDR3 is TGTGCCAGCAGCTTCGGGTCATGGGATTCACCCCTCCACTTT. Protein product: CASSFGSWDSPLHF.

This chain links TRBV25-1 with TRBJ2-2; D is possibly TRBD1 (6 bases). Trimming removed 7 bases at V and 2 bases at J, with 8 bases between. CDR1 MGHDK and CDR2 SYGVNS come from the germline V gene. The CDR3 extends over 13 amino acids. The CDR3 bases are TGTGCCAGCAACAGGGATAACACCGGGGAGCTGTTTTTT. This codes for CASNRDNTGELFF.

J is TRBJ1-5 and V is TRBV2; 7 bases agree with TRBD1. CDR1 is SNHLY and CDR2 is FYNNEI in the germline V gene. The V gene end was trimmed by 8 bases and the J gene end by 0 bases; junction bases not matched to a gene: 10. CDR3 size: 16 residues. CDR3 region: CASSQTGYNSNQPQHF. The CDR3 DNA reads TGTGCCAGCTCCCAGACAGGGTACAATAGCAATCAGCCCCAGCATTTT.

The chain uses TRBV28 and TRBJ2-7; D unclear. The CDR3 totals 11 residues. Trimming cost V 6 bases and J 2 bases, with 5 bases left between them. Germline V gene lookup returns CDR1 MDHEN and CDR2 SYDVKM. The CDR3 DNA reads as TGTGCCAGCAGCGCTACCTACGAGCAGTACTTC. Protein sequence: CASSATYEQYF. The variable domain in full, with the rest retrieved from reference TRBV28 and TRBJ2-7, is DVKVTQSSRYLVKRTGEKVFLECVQDMDHENMFWYRQDPGLGLRLIYFSYDVKMKEKGDIPEGYSVSREKKERFSLILESASTNQTSMYLCASSATYEQYFGPGTRLTVT.

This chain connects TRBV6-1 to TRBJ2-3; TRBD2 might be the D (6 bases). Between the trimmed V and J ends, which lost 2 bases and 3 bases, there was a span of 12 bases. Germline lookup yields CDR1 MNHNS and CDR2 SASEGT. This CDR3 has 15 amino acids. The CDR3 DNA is TGTGCCAGCAGTGAACGACACGGAGGGACAGATACGCAGTATTTT. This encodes CASSERHGGTDTQYF.

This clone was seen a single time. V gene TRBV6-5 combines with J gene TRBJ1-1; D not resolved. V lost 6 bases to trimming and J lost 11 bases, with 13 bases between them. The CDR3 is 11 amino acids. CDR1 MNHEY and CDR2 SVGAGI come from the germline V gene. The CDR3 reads CASRLGRAAFF. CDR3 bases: TGTGCCAGCAGATTGGGGAGGGCTGCTTTCTTT.